The 15 T cell receptor beta chains in this list originate from one sample, sequenced in a study of control samples from healthy donors and cancer patients. The assay was immunoSEQ multiplex PCR, and TCRdb's table has in-frame clones only and misses some. This sample has 400,000 to 450,000 clones; around 90% occur once, and the top ten carry over 5.5%. Sequenced material: PBMCs. These receptors all stem from a man aged 35 to 55 with head and neck cancer.

The chain joins TRBV28 to TRBJ1-1, with D tentatively TRBD1 (6 bases). The CDR3 length is 13 residues. The germline V gene encodes CDR1 MDHEN and CDR2 SYDVKM. V was pared by 7 bases and J by 4 bases, with 13 bases between. This chain's CDR3 is CASTGAAGTEAFF. The CDR3, as DNA: TGTGCCAGCACGGGGGCCGCGGGCACTGAAGCTTTCTTT.

The V and J genes are TRBV7-3 and TRBJ2-3; 12 positions agree with TRBD2. The CDR3 is 16 amino acids. CDR1 and CDR2 from the germline V gene are SGHTA and FQGTGA. Unmatched junction bases numbered 10, after V lost 4 bases and J lost 8 bases. The CDR3 nucleotides are TGTGCCAGCAGCTCGTCGCTAGCGGGGGGGTCCGGTACGCAGTATTTT. Its protein is CASSSSLAGGSGTQYF.

This clone has more than one count but fewer than ten. The chain links TRBV30 to TRBJ1-4; D is uncertain. The CDR3 has 16 residues. V lost 0 bases and J lost 6, with 17 bases in between. The germline V gene encodes CDR1 GTSNPN and CDR2 SVGIG (reference sequence). In nucleotides, the CDR3 is TGTGCCTGGAGTGTACGGGCAGGTTTTGAGTATGAAAAACTGTTTTTT. It codes for CAWSVRAGFEYEKLFF.

This clone showed up just a few times. V gene TRBV5-6 combines with J gene TRBJ1-1, with a weak D call TRBD1 (5 bases). The germline V gene encodes CDR1 SGHDT and CDR2 YYEEEE. The CDR3 spans 14 residues. V lost 2 bases, J lost 8 bases, and 16 bases lay in between. The CDR3 here is CASSFDIRNREAFF. The DNA for the CDR3 is TGTGCCAGCAGCTTTGATATTAGGAACAGGGAAGCTTTCTTT. The whole variable domain, filled in from reference TRBV5-6 and TRBJ1-1, reads DAGVTQSPTHLIKTRGQQVTLRCSPKSGHDTVSWYQQALGQGPQFIFQYYEEEERQRGNFPDRFSGHQFPNYSSELNVNALLLGDSALYLCASSFDIRNREAFFGQGTRLTVV.

This clone turned up a few times. Different DNA sequences within this sample yield the same CDR3. The CDR3 region is CASSSRQDTGELFF. The DNA for the CDR3 is TGTGCCAGCAGCTCTCGACAGGACACCGGGGAGCTGTTTTTT. J is TRBJ2-2 and V is TRBV7-2, with D possibly matching TRBD1 (6 bases). Germline-derived CDR1 and CDR2 are SGHTA and FQGNSA. The CDR3 has 14 amino acids. Deletions cut 4 bases from V and 3 bases from J, with 9 bases between.

The chain links TRBV10-3 to TRBJ2-1; D is undetermined. V lost 3 bases and J 2 bases, leaving 17 bases between the germline ends. This CDR3 contains 17 residues. Germline CDR1 is ENHRY and CDR2 is SYGVKD. CDR3 in DNA: TGTGCCATCAGTGATCAAGACACCCGGAGCCCCTACAATGAGCAGTTCTTC. Translated: CAISDQDTRSPYNEQFF.

The chain carries TRBV18 and TRBJ2-7, with D possibly matching TRBD2 (5 bases). V was trimmed by 3 bases and J by 2 bases, leaving 8 bases between them. CDR1 and CDR2 (germline): KGHSH, LQKENI. The CDR3 extends over 13 amino acids. The CDR3 nucleotides are TGTGCCAGCTCACCCACTAGAACCTACGAGCAGTACTTC. This sequence encodes CASSPTRTYEQYF.

The J gene is TRBJ1-1, the V gene TRBV12-3 or TRBV12-4; the D gene is possibly TRBD1 (5 bases). There are 13 residues in the CDR3. V shed 0 bases and J shed 3 bases, with 5 bases lying between them. The CDR3 DNA sequence: TGTGCCAGCAGTTTAGCCAGGGACACTGAAGCTTTCTTT. Its protein is CASSLARDTEAFF.

The V gene is TRBV7-3, the J gene TRBJ1-2, with 10 bases identical to TRBD1. V dropped 5 bases and J dropped 6; count of bases not matched to a gene: 9. This CDR3 has 15 residues. Germline V gene lookup returns CDR1 SGHTA and CDR2 FQGTGA. CDR3 sequence (DNA): TGTGCCAGCAGCCCCCAGACAGGGGGCCAGAATGGCTACACCTTC. It codes for CASSPQTGGQNGYTF.

The chain joins TRBV4-3 to TRBJ1-1; no firm D call. V dropped 0 bases and J dropped 2 bases, with 10 bases sitting between them. Germline lookup yields CDR1 LGHNA and CDR2 YSLEER. This CDR3 contains 15 residues. This CDR3 is CASSQEAGVNTEAFF. As DNA, the CDR3 is TGCGCCAGCAGCCAAGAAGCCGGGGTCAACACTGAAGCTTTCTTT.

The V gene is TRBV5-1, the J gene TRBJ1-5; D is perhaps TRBD1 (6 bases). The CDR3 is 15 amino acids. Germline CDR1 SGHRS, CDR2 YFSETQ. V gave up 1 base and J gave up 7 bases, with 15 bases separating them. For the CDR3, the DNA is TGCGCCAGCAGCTTGTTGCCAGGGGTCGGCCAGCCCCAGCATTTT. Translated: CASSLLPGVGQPQHF.

The chain joins TRBV7-8 to TRBJ2-5; possibly TRBD1 for D (6 bases). There are 13 residues in the CDR3. The V gene's germline CDR1 is SGHVS and CDR2 FQNEAQ. The V and J ends lost 3 bases and 5 bases respectively, with 10 bases between them. The CDR3 bases are TGTGCCAGCAGCTTTTACAGGGAGGAGACCCAGTACTTC. Amino acid sequence: CASSFYREETQYF.

The rearrangement links TRBV13 to TRBJ2-7; tentatively, D is TRBD2 (7 bases). The V and J ends lost 6 bases and 6 bases respectively, with 15 bases between them. The length of the CDR3 is 13 residues. Germline V lookup: CDR1 PRHDT, CDR2 FYEKMQ (reference sequence). CDR3 nucleotide sequence: TGTGCCAGCAGACTAGGGGGGGAAGTCGAGCAGTACTTC. Translation: CASRLGGEVEQYF. Drawing the rest from reference TRBV13 and TRBJ2-7, the complete variable domain is AAGVIQSPRHLIKEKRETATLKCYPIPRHDTVYWYQQGPGQDPQFLISFYEKMQSDKGSIPDRFSAQQFSDYHSELNMSSLELGDSALYFCASRLGGEVEQYFGPGTRLTVT.

This clone was counted a single time. The chain uses TRBV28 and TRBJ2-6; TRBD2 is a possible D gene (6 bases). V was pared by 7 bases and J by 0 bases, with 34 bases between. Germline assignment: CDR1 MDHEN and CDR2 SYDVKM. There are 23 residues in the CDR3. CDR3 sequence reads: CASIPSPGSRVSEGGSGANVLTF. CDR3 bases: TGTGCCAGCATCCCCTCCCCGGGAAGTCGAGTGAGTGAGGGAGGCTCTGGGGCCAACGTCCTGACTTTC.

The chain has TRBV5-1 and TRBJ2-3, with D unresolved. This CDR3 has 13 residues. The V end lost 1 base, the J end lost 0 bases, and 3 bases lay between the germline ends. Germline CDR1 SGHRS, CDR2 YFSETQ. The CDR3, as DNA: TGCGCCAGCAGCTTGTATAGCACAGATACGCAGTATTTT. It yields the protein CASSLYSTDTQYF.